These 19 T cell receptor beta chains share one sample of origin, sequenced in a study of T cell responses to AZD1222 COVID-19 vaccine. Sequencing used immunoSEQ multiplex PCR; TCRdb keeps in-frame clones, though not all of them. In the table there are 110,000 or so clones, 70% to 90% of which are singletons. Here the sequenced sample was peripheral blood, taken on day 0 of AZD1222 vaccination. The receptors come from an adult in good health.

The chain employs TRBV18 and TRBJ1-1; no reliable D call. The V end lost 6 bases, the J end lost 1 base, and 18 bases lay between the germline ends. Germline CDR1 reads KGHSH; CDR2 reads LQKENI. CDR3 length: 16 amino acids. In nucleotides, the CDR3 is TGTGCCAGCTCCCCTCGTCACGAGGGTCGGAACACTGAAGCTTTCTTT. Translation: CASSPRHEGRNTEAFF.

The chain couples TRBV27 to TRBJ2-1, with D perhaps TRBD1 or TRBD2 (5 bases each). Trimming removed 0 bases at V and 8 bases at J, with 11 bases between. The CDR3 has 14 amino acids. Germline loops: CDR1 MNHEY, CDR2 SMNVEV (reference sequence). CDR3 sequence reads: CASSLSMVGDEQFF. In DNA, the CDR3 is TGTGCCAGCAGTTTATCGATGGTGGGGGATGAGCAGTTCTTC.

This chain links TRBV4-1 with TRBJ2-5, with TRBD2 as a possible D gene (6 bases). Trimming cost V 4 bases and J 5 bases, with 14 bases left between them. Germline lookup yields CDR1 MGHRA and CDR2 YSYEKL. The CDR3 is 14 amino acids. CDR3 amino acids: CASSPTGAGETQYF. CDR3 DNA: TGCGCCAGCAGCCCGACCGGGGCGGGGGAGACCCAGTACTTC.

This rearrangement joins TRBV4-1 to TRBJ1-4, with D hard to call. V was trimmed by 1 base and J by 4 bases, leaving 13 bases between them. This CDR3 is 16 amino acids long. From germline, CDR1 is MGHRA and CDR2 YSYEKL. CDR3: CASSQAPGQHNEKLFF. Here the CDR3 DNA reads TGCGCCAGCAGCCAAGCGCCGGGCCAACATAATGAAAAACTGTTTTTT.

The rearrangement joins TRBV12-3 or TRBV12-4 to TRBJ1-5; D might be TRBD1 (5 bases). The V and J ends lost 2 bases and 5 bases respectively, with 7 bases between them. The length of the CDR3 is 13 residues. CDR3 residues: CASSLRDDQPQHF. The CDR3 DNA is TGTGCCAGCAGTTTAAGGGACGATCAGCCCCAGCATTTT.

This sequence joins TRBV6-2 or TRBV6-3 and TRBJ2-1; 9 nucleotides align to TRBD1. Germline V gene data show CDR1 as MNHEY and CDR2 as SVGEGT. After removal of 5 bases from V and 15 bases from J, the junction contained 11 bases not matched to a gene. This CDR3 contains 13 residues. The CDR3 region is CASSPTGGFSMFF. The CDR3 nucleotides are TGTGCCAGCAGTCCAACAGGGGGCTTTTCTATGTTCTTC.

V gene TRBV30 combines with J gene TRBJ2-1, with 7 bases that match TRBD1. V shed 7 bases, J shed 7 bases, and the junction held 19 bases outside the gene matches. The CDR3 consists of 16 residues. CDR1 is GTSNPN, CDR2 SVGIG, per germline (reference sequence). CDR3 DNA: TGTGCCTTAAGGGGGTACAGGGGCATTTCGGGGAATGAGCAGTTCTTC. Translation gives CALRGYRGISGNEQFF. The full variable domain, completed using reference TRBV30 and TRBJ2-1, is SQTIHQWPATLVQPVGSPLSLECTVEGTSNPNLYWYRQAAGRGLQLLFYSVGIGQISSEVPQNLSASRPQDRQFILSSKKLLLSDSGFYLCALRGYRGISGNEQFFGPGTRLTVL.

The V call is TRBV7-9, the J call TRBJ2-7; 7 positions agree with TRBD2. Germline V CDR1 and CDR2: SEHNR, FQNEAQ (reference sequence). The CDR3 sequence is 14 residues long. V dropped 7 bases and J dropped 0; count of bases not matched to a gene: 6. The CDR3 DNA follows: TGTGCCAGCAAGAGTGGGAGGGCCTCCTACGAGCAGTACTTC. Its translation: CASKSGRASYEQYF.

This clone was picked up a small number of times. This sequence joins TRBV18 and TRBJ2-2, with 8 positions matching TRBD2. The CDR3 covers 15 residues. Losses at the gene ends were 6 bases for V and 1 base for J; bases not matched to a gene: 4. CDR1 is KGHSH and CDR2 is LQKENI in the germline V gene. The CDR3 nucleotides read TGTGCCAGCTCCTGGACTAGCCAGAACACCGGGGAGCTGTTTTTT. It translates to CASSWTSQNTGELFF.

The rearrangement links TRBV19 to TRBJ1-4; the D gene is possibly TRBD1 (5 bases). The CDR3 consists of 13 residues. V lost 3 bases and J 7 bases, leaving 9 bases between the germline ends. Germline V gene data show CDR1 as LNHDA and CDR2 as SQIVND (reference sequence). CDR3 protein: CASSMQGGEKLFF. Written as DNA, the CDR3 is TGTGCCAGTAGTATGCAGGGTGGTGAAAAACTGTTTTTT.

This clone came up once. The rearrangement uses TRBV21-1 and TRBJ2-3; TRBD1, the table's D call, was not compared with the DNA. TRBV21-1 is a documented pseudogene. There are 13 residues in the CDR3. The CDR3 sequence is CASSIYRDRGTIF. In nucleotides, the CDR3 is TGTGCCAGCAGCATCTACCGGGACAGGGGAACCATTTTT.

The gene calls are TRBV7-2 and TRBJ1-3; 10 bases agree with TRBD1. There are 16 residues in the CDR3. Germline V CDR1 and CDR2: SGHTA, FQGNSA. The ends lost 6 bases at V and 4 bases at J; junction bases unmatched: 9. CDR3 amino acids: CASRRDRGVGGNTIYF. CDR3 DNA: TGTGCCAGCAGACGGGACAGGGGAGTGGGCGGAAACACCATATATTTT.

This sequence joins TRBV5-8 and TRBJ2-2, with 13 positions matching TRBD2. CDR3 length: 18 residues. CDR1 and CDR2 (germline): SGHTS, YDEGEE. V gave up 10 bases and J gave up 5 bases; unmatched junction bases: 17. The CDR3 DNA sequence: TGTGCCGGGTCCGGGACACCGCTGGGACTAGCGGGAACCGGGGAGCTGTTTTTT. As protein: CAGSGTPLGLAGTGELFF.

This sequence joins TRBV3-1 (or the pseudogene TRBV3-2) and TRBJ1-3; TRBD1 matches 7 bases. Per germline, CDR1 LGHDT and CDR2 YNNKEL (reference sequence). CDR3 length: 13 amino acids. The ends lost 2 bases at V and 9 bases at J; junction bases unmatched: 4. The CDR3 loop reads CASSQWDRGTIYF. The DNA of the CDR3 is TGTGCCAGCAGCCAATGGGACAGAGGCACCATATATTTT.

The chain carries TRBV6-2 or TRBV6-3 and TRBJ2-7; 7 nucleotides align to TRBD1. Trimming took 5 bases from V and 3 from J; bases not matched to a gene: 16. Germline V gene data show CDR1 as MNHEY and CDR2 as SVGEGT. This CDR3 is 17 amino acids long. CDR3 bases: TGTGCCAGCAGTAGCCCCAGTCCGGGACAGAACCTCTACGAGCAGTACTTC. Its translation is CASSSPSPGQNLYEQYF.

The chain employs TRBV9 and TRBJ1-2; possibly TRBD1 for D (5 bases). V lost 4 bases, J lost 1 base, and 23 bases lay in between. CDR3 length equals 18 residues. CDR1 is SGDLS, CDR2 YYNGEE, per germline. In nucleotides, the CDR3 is TGTGCCAGCAGCTCAAAGGGGAGGGTTGGCCCCCTTAACTATGGCTACACCTTC. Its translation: CASSSKGRVGPLNYGYTF.

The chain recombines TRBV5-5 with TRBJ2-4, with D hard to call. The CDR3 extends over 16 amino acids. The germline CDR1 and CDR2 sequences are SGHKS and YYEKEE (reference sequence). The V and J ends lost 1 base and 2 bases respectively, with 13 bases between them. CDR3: CASSLRVNWSKNIQYF. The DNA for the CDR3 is TGTGCCAGCAGCTTGCGAGTGAACTGGTCCAAAAACATTCAGTACTTC. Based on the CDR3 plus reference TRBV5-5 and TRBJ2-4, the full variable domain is DAGVTQSPTHLIKTRGQQVTLRCSPISGHKSVSWYQQVLGQGPQFIFQYYEKEERGRGNFPDRFSARQFPNYSSELNVNALLLGDSALYLCASSLRVNWSKNIQYFGAGTRLSVL.

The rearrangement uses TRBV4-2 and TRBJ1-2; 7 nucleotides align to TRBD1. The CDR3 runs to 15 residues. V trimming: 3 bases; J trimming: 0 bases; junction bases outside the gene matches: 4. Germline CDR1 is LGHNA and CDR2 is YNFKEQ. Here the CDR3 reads CASSQGQLTNYGYTF. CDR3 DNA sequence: TGTGCCAGCAGCCAGGGACAGCTAACTAACTATGGCTACACCTTC.

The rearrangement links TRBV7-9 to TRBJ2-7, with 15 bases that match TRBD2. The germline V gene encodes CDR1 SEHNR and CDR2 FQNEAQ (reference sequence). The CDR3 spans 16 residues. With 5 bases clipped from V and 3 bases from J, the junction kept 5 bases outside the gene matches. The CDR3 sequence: CASSQGLAGGYYEQYF. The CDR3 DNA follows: TGTGCCAGCAGCCAAGGACTAGCGGGAGGGTACTACGAGCAGTACTTC.